The 4 T cell receptor beta chains below were found in one sample sequenced in a study of regulatory T cells in long-lasting Graves disease. Construction of the TCR beta libraries employed iRepertoire HTBI primers in conjunction with Arm-PCR of CDR3 regions. Each CDR3 protein gets one entry after TCRdb re-called the multiplex PCR reads with MiXCR. Of under 250,000 distinct CDR3 sequences in the sample, roughly a fifth are singletons; the top ten hold roughly 10%. The time point was: newly diagnosed GD, antithyroid drugs for less than 3 months. RNA from PBMCs was the source of the TCR library. The data also belong to a second study, concerning T cells in Graves' hyperthyroidism and ophthalmopathy.

The sequences come from peripheral blood mononuclear cells (PBMCs), collected at new diagnosis, from a patient treated with antithyroid drugs. These receptors all stem from a woman aged 30 to 39 with Graves disease.

In its sample, this clonotype was seen many times. The chain has TRBV2 and TRBJ2-3; possibly TRBD1 or TRBD2 for D (5 bases each). Germline V gene data show CDR1 as SNHLY and CDR2 as FYNNEI. This CDR3 has 15 residues. Trimming left V 5 bases short and J 5 bases short, with 17 bases between. The CDR3 bases are TGTGCCAGCAGTCCCCCACGGGGCGCGGTAGATACGCAGTATTTT. It translates to CASSPPRGAVDTQYF.

This clonotype was detected many times. V is TRBV6-1 and J is TRBJ2-2; 7 nucleotides agree with TRBD1. This CDR3 spans 13 amino acids. Trimming took 6 bases from V and 7 from J; bases not matched to a gene: 5. From germline, CDR1 is MNHNS and CDR2 SASEGT. The CDR3 here is CASRRQGYGELFF. CDR3 coding DNA: TGTGCCAGCAGGCGACAGGGCTACGGGGAGCTGTTTTTT.

The chain carries TRBV19 and TRBJ2-3; the match to TRBD2 covers 7 bases. V shed 10 bases, J shed 1 base, and the junction held 11 bases outside the gene matches. Germline CDR1 is LNHDA and CDR2 is SQIVND (reference sequence). The CDR3 consists of 15 residues. The CDR3 DNA reads as TGTGCCATTGCAGAGAGCGGGGTTCGCACAGATACGCAGTATTTT. It encodes CAIAESGVRTDTQYF.

This clonotype was found a few times. The chain joins TRBV20-1 to TRBJ2-3; the D gene could be TRBD1 or TRBD2 (6 bases each). This CDR3 is 13 amino acids long. The germline CDR1 and CDR2 sequences are DFQATT and SNEGSKA (reference sequence). CDR3 region: CRVGGASTDTQYF. The CDR3 bases are TGCAGGGTGGGGGGCGCTAGCACAGATACGCAGTATTTT.